The next 5 T cell receptor beta chains were all read from a single sample in a study of T cell responses to AZD1222 COVID-19 vaccine. Libraries were prepared by immunoSEQ multiplex PCR; TCRdb keeps only in-frame clonotypes and omits some of them. The sample has more than 85,000 clones; roughly 90% are singletons. Material: peripheral blood, obtained 28 days after the second AZD1222 dose. The receptors derive from an adult who received the AZD1222 COVID-19 vaccine.

The rearrangement links TRBV19 to TRBJ2-7; the D is unclear. Looked up from germline, CDR1 is LNHDA and CDR2 is SQIVND (reference sequence). Trimming removed 7 bases from V and 0 bases from J, with 7 bases in between. The CDR3 extends over 12 amino acids. The CDR3 DNA sequence: TGTGCCAGTAAGTCGGCCTCCTACGAGCAGTACTTC. This sequence encodes CASKSASYEQYF.

V gene TRBV19 combines with J gene TRBJ1-1, with a tentative D call TRBD1 (5 bases). Between the trimmed V and J ends, which lost 1 base and 2 bases, there was a span of 17 bases. This CDR3 has 17 residues. Germline V gene data show CDR1 as LNHDA and CDR2 as SQIVND (reference sequence). The CDR3 spells CASSIGGGTSRNTEAFF. DNA for the CDR3: TGTGCCAGTAGTATAGGTGGGGGAACAAGTCGCAACACTGAAGCTTTCTTT.

This chain connects TRBV19 to TRBJ2-2; 9 bases are shared with TRBD2. J was trimmed by 6 bases and V by 5 bases; bases with no gene match: 7. The CDR3 loop spans 15 amino acids. CDR1 and CDR2 (germline): LNHDA, SQIVND (reference sequence). The CDR3 nucleotides read TGTGCCAGTAGTCCCAGCGGGAGGAGGCCCGGGGAGCTGTTTTTT. Its translation is CASSPSGRRPGELFF.

The rearrangement links TRBV3-1 (or the pseudogene TRBV3-2) to TRBJ2-7; 7 bases are a match to TRBD2. The CDR3 consists of 14 residues. V lost 1 base to trimming and J lost 5 bases; unmatched junction nucleotides: 5. Germline loops: CDR1 LGHDT, CDR2 YNNKEL (reference sequence). CDR3 sequence (DNA): TGTGCCAGCAGCCAAGGTGGGAGGGACGACGAGCAGTACTTC. The encoded protein is CASSQGGRDDEQYF.

The chain combines TRBV5-4 with TRBJ2-5; 10 bases match TRBD2. The CDR3 is 15 residues long. The J segment lost 2 bases and the V segment lost 4 bases, leaving 5 bases of the junction unmatched. In germline, CDR1 is SGHNT, CDR2 YYREEE (reference sequence). The CDR3 nucleotides read TGTGCCAGCAGCCCGGGACTAGCGTCGCAAGAGACCCAGTACTTC. It translates to CASSPGLASQETQYF.